The source of this T cell receptor beta chain is a study of cytomegalovirus exposure and HLA in healthy donors. CDR3 length: 15 amino acids. Germline V CDR1 and CDR2: MRHNA, SNTAGT. The V gene end was trimmed by 6 bases and the J gene end by 7 bases; junction bases not matched to a gene: 13. Primers included in the PCR were 60 Vbeta and 13 Jbeta primers. Produced via immunoSEQ multiplex PCR; TCRdb's table is partial and in-frame only. The top ten clones hold 3% to 4% of a sample with around 170,000 clones, around 85% of them seen once. The TCR was taken from a man in his forties or fifties in good health and CMV-seronegative. The V gene is TRBV6-4, the J gene TRBJ1-2, with TRBD1 identical over 8 bases. The sample taken for sequencing was PBMCs. The CDR3 region is CASRPPDRESIGYTF. CDR3 sequence (DNA): TGTGCCAGCAGACCCCCGGACAGGGAATCGATTGGCTACACCTTC.